The 24 T cell receptor beta chains below come from one sample, sequenced in a study of chemoradiotherapy in HPV16-positive cancers. The data were produced by immunoSEQ multiplex PCR, yet TCRdb's version contains in-frame clones alone and is incomplete. The sample carries 12,000 or so clones, under 85% recorded once. The specimen comprised blood, sampled from a patient who underwent chemoradiotherapy. Receptors were obtained from a human donor with HPV-associated anogenital cancer.

CDR3 amino acids: CASSPGQVKSSGYTF. The CDR3 coding sequence is TGTGCCAGCAGCCCGGGACAGGTAAAAAGCTCTGGCTACACCTTC. The genes are TRBV4-2 and TRBJ1-2; 8 bases are shared with TRBD1. Germline V gives CDR1 LGHNA, CDR2 YNFKEQ. With V trimmed by 4 bases and J by 7 bases, 11 bases remained unmatched. The CDR3 length is 15 residues.

The genes are TRBV7-2 and TRBJ2-2; D remains unclear. V was trimmed by 4 bases and J by 4 bases, leaving 4 bases between them. CDR1 is SGHTA and CDR2 is FQGNSA in the germline V gene. CDR3 length: 12 residues. In nucleotides, the CDR3 is TGTGCCAGCAGCTACATCACCGGGGAGCTGTTTTTT. Translation: CASSYITGELFF.

The V gene is TRBV27, the J gene TRBJ2-4; D not resolved. CDR1 and CDR2 from the germline V gene are MNHEY and SMNVEV (reference sequence). Trimming removed 8 bases at V and 3 bases at J, with 11 bases between. CDR3 length equals 13 residues. Here the CDR3 reads CASFEPNKNIQYF. As DNA, the CDR3 is TGTGCCAGCTTTGAGCCAAACAAAAACATTCAGTACTTC.

This clone is a singleton in its sample. The V and J genes are TRBV4-2 and TRBJ2-1; D ambiguous. The CDR3 loop spans 14 amino acids. CDR1 LGHNA and CDR2 YNFKEQ come from the germline V gene. V lost 2 bases, J lost 4 bases, and 9 bases lay in between. The CDR3 nucleotides read TGTGCCAGCAGCCAACCGGACCCTTACAATGAGCAGTTCTTC. This translates into CASSQPDPYNEQFF.

V gene TRBV27 combines with J gene TRBJ1-1, with TRBD1 matching over 12 bases. This CDR3 contains 19 residues. V dropped 5 bases and J dropped 5; count of bases not matched to a gene: 18. Per germline, CDR1 MNHEY and CDR2 SMNVEV (reference sequence). CDR3 bases: TGTGCCAGCAGTACAAAGGCGGGGACAGGGGGCGCCCACAGGACTGAAGCTTTCTTT. Protein sequence: CASSTKAGTGGAHRTEAFF.

The chain is built from TRBV5-4 and TRBJ2-3; 10 positions agree with TRBD1. The CDR3 is 15 residues long. Germline V gene sequence: CDR1 SGHNT, CDR2 YYREEE (reference sequence). V lost 4 bases to trimming and J lost 6 bases; unmatched junction nucleotides: 8. CDR3 amino acids: CASSPPGQGRDTQYF. The CDR3 region has the DNA TGTGCCAGCAGCCCGCCGGGACAGGGGAGGGATACGCAGTATTTT.

This clone was seen a few times. As DNA, the CDR3 is TGTGCCAGCAGTGAAGCGGGCCAGAACACCGGGGAGCTGTTTTTT. Protein product: CASSEAGQNTGELFF. The gene calls are TRBV2 and TRBJ2-2; no clear D. V gave up 0 bases and J gave up 1 base, with 6 bases separating them. The CDR3 covers 15 residues. Germline V gene lookup returns CDR1 SNHLY and CDR2 FYNNEI.

The chain has TRBV6-7 and TRBJ2-7, with 9 positions matching TRBD1. TRBV6-7 is an ORF, and what it does is uncertain. V shed 5 bases and J 0 bases; nucleotides not matched to a gene: 2. CDR3 size: 14 residues. CDR3 sequence (DNA): TGTGCCAGCAGTAGGGACAGGGCCTCCTACGAGCAGTACGTC. Protein sequence: CASSRDRASYEQYV.

This clone has just one count. This chain links TRBV9 with TRBJ2-1; D unclear. There are 15 residues in the CDR3. Germline V gene data show CDR1 as SGDLS and CDR2 as YYNGEE. Trimming removed 1 base from V and 0 bases from J, with 8 bases in between. CDR3 sequence (DNA): TGTGCCAGCAGCGTACAGGTGAGCTCCTACAATGAGCAGTTCTTC. This encodes CASSVQVSSYNEQFF. Full variable domain (outside the CDR3, taken from reference TRBV9 and TRBJ2-1): DSGVTQTPKHLITATGQRVTLRCSPRSGDLSVYWYQQSLDQGLQFLIQYYNGEERAKGNILERFSAQQFPDLHSELNLSSLELGDSALYFCASSVQVSSYNEQFFGPGTRLTVL.

The chain uses TRBV5-6 and TRBJ1-3; 9 positions match TRBD1. CDR1 and CDR2 (germline): SGHDT, YYEEEE. After removal of 3 bases from V and 4 bases from J, the junction contained 2 bases not matched to a gene. There are 14 residues in the CDR3. The CDR3 region has the DNA TGTGCCAGCAGCTGGGGACAGGGAGGAAACACCATATATTTT. This translates into CASSWGQGGNTIYF.

As DNA, the CDR3 is TGTGCCAGTAGTACACAGGGGGCTATCACTGAAGCTTTCTTT. Translated, it gives CASSTQGAITEAFF. The chain employs TRBV19 and TRBJ1-1, with 9 positions matching TRBD1. There are 14 residues in the CDR3. The V gene's germline CDR1 is LNHDA and CDR2 SQIVND (reference sequence). Trimming took 4 bases from V and 4 from J; bases not matched to a gene: 4.

The gene calls are TRBV4-2 and TRBJ1-1; D uncertain. The V end was cut by 7 bases, the J end by 4 bases, with 19 bases between. This CDR3 has 15 amino acids. Germline V lookup: CDR1 LGHNA, CDR2 YNFKEQ. The CDR3 loop is CASTPNLVGITEAFF. DNA for the CDR3: TGTGCCAGCACCCCAAATTTGGTCGGGATCACTGAAGCTTTCTTT.

The CDR3 loop reads CASSLVISGAKNIQYF. The CDR3, as DNA: TGTGCCAGCAGCTTAGTTATTAGCGGGGCCAAAAACATTCAGTACTTC. This sequence joins TRBV7-2 and TRBJ2-4, with TRBD2 matching 7 bases. Germline V gene data show CDR1 as SGHTA and CDR2 as FQGNSA. The J segment lost 1 base and the V segment lost 1 base, leaving 4 bases of the junction unmatched. The CDR3 runs 16 residues.

The rearrangement joins TRBV28 to TRBJ1-6, with unresolved D. Trimming removed 3 bases from V and 7 bases from J, with 10 bases in between. CDR1 is MDHEN and CDR2 is SYDVKM in the germline V gene. The CDR3 sequence is 14 residues long. In DNA form, the CDR3 reads TGTGCCAGCAGTTTCCACAGACAAAATTCACCCCTCCACTTT. It codes for CASSFHRQNSPLHF.

V and J are TRBV27 and TRBJ1-3; 9 bases match TRBD1. Germline V gene lookup returns CDR1 MNHEY and CDR2 SMNVEV (reference sequence). V trimming: 3 bases; J trimming: 7 bases; junction bases outside the gene matches: 10. The CDR3 consists of 16 residues. The CDR3 DNA follows: TGTGCCAGCAGTTTGGTAGGGACAGGGTCCATGAACACCATATATTTT. Translation gives CASSLVGTGSMNTIYF.

The rearrangement uses TRBV10-3 and TRBJ1-1; 9 bases fit TRBD1. Losses at the gene ends were 5 bases for V and 8 bases for J; bases not matched to a gene: 6. CDR3 size: 13 residues. Germline V lookup: CDR1 ENHRY, CDR2 SYGVKD. This chain's CDR3 is CAISRDREREAFF. DNA for the CDR3: TGTGCCATCAGTCGGGACAGGGAGAGGGAAGCTTTCTTT.

J is TRBJ1-1 and V is TRBV7-6; 8 bases agree with TRBD1. V was pared by 3 bases and J by 5 bases, with 5 bases of the junction left unmatched. Germline values: CDR1 SGHVS, CDR2 FNYEAQ. CDR3 length equals 14 residues. CDR3 bases: TGTGCCAGCAGCTTTGGCAGGGGGCGGACTGAAGCTTTCTTT. This encodes CASSFGRGRTEAFF. The full variable domain, completed using reference TRBV7-6 and TRBJ1-1, is GAGVSQSPRYKVTKRGQDVALRCDPISGHVSLYWYRQALGQGPEFLTYFNYEAQQDKSGLPNDRFSAERPEGSISTLTIQRTEQRDSAMYRCASSFGRGRTEAFFGQGTRLTVV.

This clone was seen a few times. The gene calls are TRBV13 and TRBJ1-1; D might be TRBD1 (5 bases). Germline V CDR1 and CDR2: PRHDT, FYEKMQ (reference sequence). The V end lost 4 bases, the J end lost 5 bases, and 11 bases lay between the germline ends. This CDR3 contains 13 residues. The CDR3, as DNA: TGTGCCAGCAGCTCTTTCCAGGGAACTGAAGCTTTCTTT. This gives the protein CASSSFQGTEAFF.

In nucleotides, the CDR3 is TGTGCCAGCAGCAGGTTTGGGGGCCCCGGGGAGCTGTTTTTT. This gives the protein CASSRFGGPGELFF. V gene TRBV7-3 combines with J gene TRBJ2-2; D might be TRBD1 (6 bases). Germline CDR1 reads SGHTA; CDR2 reads FQGTGA. Trimming stripped 5 bases from V and 6 bases from J, with 13 bases between. CDR3 length: 14 amino acids.

This chain joins TRBV30 and TRBJ2-7; D is possibly TRBD2 (5 bases). V lost 2 bases and J lost 10, with 18 bases in between. The CDR3 is 13 amino acids. CDR1 GTSNPN and CDR2 SVGIG come from the germline V gene (reference sequence). In nucleotides, the CDR3 is TGTGCCTGGAGTTCCCCCAGAGGGAAGAGACAGTACGTC. It codes for CAWSSPRGKRQYV.

The rearrangement joins TRBV4-1 to TRBJ1-2; 10 bases are shared with TRBD1. This CDR3 comprises 13 residues. In germline, CDR1 is MGHRA, CDR2 YSYEKL. Losses at the gene ends were 5 bases for V and 6 bases for J; bases not matched to a gene: 3. The DNA for the CDR3 is TGCGCCAGCAGCTGGGGGACAGGGGATGGCTACACCTTC. Translating gives CASSWGTGDGYTF.

The chain joins TRBV11-2 to TRBJ2-3; D remains ambiguous. Germline V lookup: CDR1 SGHAT, CDR2 FQNNGV. This CDR3 has 12 amino acids. Trimming pared 11 bases from V and 1 base from J, leaving 10 bases between. This CDR3 is CAFTSGTDTQYF. The CDR3, as DNA: TGTGCCTTTACGTCGGGCACAGATACGCAGTATTTT.

This clone was seen a few times. V gene TRBV7-6 combines with J gene TRBJ2-7, with 10 nucleotides matching TRBD1. This CDR3 region has 15 residues. Trimming removed 6 bases from V and 4 bases from J; junction bases left unmatched: 9. The germline V gene encodes CDR1 SGHVS and CDR2 FNYEAQ. The CDR3 spells CASSSGQGDQYEQYF. The DNA for the CDR3 is TGTGCCAGCAGTTCTGGACAGGGGGATCAATACGAGCAGTACTTC.

The genes are TRBV6-1 and TRBJ1-5; 9 bases map to TRBD1. The germline V gene encodes CDR1 MNHNS and CDR2 SASEGT. J was trimmed by 4 bases and V by 5 bases; bases with no gene match: 3. CDR3 size: 14 residues. The CDR3, as DNA: TGTGCCAGCAGTTGGACAGGGGAAAATCAGCCCCAGCATTTT. Translated, it gives CASSWTGENQPQHF.